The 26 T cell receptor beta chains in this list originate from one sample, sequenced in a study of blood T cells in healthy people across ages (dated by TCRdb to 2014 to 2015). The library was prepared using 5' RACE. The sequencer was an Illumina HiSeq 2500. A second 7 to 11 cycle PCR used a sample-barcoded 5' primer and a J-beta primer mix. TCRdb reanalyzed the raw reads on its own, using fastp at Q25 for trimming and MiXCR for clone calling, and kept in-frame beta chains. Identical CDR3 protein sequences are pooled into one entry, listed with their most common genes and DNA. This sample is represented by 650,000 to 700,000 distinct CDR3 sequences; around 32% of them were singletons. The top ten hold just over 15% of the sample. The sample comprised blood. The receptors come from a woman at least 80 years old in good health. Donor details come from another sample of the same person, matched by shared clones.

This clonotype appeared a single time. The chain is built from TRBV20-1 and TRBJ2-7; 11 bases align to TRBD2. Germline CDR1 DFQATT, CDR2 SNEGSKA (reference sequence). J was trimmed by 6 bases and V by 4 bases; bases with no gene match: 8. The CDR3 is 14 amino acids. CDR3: CSANPTSGVGEQYF. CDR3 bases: TGCAGTGCTAATCCGACTAGCGGGGTAGGCGAGCAGTACTTC.

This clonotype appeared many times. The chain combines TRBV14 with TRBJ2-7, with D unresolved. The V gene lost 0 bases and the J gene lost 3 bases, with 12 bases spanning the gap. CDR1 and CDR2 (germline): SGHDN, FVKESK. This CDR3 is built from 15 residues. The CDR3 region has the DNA TGTGCCAGCAGCCAAGATGTCGGGCAGAGCTACGAGCAGTACTTC. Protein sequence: CASSQDVGQSYEQYF.

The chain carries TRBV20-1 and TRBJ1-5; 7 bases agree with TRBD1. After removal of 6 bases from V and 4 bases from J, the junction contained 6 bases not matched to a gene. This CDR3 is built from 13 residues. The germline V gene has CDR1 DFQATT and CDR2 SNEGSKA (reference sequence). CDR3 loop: CSASDRANQPQHF. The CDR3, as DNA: TGCAGTGCCTCCGACAGGGCAAATCAGCCCCAGCATTTT.

The CDR3 DNA is TGTGCCAGTAGTCCCCTGTCCTCCTACAATGAGCAGTACTTC. Translation gives CASSPLSSYNEQYF. V usage is TRBV19 and J usage is TRBJ2-1; D is unclear. The end of the DNA aligns better with TRBJ2-7, so the J call may be wrong. Germline assignment: CDR1 LNHDA and CDR2 SQIVND (reference sequence). The CDR3 is 14 residues long.

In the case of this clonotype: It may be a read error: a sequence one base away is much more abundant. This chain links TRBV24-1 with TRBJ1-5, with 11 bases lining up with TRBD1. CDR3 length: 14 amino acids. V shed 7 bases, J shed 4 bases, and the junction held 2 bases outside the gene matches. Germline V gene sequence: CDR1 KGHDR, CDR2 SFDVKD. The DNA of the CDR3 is TGTGCCACCAGGGGGGACAGGGGGAATCAGCCCCAGCATTTT. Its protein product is CATRGDRGNQPQHF.

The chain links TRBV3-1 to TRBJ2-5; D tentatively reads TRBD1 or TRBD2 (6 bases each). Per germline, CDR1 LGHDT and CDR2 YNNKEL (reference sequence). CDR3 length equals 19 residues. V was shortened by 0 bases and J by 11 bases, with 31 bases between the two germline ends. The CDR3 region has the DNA TGTGCCAGCAGCCAAGATGCCCTCCCGAGAAGGGGGGCGTCTAATGAGCAGTACTTC. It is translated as CASSQDALPRRGASNEQYF.

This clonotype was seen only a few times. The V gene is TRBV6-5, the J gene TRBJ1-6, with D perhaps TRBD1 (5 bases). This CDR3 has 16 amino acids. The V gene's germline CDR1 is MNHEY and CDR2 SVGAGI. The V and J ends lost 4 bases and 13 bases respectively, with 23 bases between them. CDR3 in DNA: TGTGCCAGCAGTTCGCTTGGGACGGACGTTGGGGGTCCCCTCCACTTT. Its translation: CASSSLGTDVGGPLHF.

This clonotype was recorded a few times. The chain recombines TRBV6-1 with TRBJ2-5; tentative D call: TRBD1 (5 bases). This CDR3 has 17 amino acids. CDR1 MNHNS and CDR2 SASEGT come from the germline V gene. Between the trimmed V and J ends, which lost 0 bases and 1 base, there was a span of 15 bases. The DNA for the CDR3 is TGTGCCAGCAGTGAAGCGAAACAGGCGTTTACCCAAGAGACCCAGTACTTC. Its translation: CASSEAKQAFTQETQYF.

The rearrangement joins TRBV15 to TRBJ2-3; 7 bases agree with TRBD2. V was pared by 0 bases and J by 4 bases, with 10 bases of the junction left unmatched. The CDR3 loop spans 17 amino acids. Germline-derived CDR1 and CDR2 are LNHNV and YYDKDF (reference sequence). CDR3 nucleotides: TGTGCCACCAGCAGAGATCTGAGAGGGAGGGCGGCAGATACGCAGTATTTT. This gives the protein CATSRDLRGRAADTQYF.

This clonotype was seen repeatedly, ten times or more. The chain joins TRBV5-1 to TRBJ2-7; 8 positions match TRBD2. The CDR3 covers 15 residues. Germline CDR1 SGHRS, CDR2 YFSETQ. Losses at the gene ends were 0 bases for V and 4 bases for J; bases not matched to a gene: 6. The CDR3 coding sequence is TGCGCCAGCAGCTTGGCCGGGGGGGCCAGGTACGAGCAGTACTTC. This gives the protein CASSLAGGARYEQYF.

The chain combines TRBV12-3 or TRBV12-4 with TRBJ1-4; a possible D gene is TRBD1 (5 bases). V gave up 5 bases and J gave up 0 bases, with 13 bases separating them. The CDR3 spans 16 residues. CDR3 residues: CASSPGRGATNEKLFF. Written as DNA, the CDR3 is TGTGCCAGCAGTCCCGGGAGGGGTGCAACTAATGAAAAACTGTTTTTT.

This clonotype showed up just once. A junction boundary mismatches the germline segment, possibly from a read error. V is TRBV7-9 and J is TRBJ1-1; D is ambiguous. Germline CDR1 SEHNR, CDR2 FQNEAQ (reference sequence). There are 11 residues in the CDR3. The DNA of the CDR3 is TGTGCCAGCAGCTTTCCGGATGAAGCTTGCTTT. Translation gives CASSFPDEACF.

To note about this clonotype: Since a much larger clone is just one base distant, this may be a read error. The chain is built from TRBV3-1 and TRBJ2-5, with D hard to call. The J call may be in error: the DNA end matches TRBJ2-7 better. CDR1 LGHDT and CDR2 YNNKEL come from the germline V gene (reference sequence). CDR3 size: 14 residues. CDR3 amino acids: CASNQGPLSYEQYF. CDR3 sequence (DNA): TGTGCCAGCAACCAAGGGCCGCTATCCTACGAGCAGTACTTC.

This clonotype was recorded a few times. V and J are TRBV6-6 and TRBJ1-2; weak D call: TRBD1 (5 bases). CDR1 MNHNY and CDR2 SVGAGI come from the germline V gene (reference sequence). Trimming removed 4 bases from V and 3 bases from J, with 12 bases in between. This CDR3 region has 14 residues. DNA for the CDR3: TGTGCCAGCAGTTCAATGGGGGGGGACTATGGCTACACCTTC. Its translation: CASSSMGGDYGYTF.

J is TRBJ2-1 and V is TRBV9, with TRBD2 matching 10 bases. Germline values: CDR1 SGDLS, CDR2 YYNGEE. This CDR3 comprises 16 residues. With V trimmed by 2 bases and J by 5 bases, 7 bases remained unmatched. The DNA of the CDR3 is TGTGCCAGCAGCGTGATGAGCGGGGGGGCCCACAATGAGCAGTTCTTC. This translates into CASSVMSGGAHNEQFF.

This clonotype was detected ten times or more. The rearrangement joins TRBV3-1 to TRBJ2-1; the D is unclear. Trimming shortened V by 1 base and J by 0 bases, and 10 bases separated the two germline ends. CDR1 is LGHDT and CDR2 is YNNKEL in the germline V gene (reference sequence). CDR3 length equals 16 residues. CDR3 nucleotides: TGTGCCAGCAGCCAAGGGGTAGACCCCTCCTACAATGAGCAGTTCTTC. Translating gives CASSQGVDPSYNEQFF.

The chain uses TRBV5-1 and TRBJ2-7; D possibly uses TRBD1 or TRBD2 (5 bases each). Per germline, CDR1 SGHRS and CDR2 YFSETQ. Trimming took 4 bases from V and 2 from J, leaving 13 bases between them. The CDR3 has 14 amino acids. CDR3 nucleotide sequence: TGCGCCAGCAGCCGGGACGGATCCGCCTACGAGCAGTACTTC. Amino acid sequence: CASSRDGSAYEQYF.

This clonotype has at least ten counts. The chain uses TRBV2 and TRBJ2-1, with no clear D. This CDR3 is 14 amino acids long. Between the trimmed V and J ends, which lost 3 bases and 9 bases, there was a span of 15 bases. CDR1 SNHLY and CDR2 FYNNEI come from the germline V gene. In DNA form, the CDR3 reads TGTGCCAGCAGTGAGGTACCAGCGATCACTGAGCAGTTCTTC. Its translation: CASSEVPAITEQFF.

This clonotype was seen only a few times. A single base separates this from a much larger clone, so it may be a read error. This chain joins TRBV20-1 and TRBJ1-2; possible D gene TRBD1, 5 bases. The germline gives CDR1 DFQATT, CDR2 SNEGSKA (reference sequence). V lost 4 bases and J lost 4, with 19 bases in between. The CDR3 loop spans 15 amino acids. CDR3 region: CSAKSRGVRIYGYTF. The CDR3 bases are TGCAGTGCTAAGTCTCGGGGGGTGAGAATCTATGGCTACACCTTC.

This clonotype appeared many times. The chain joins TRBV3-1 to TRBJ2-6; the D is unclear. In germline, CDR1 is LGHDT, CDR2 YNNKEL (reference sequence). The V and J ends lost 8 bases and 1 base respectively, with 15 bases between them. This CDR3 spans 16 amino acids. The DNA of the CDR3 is TGTGCCAGCCGACAAGGTGGGGTTTCTGGGGCCAACGTCCTGACTTTC. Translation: CASRQGGVSGANVLTF.

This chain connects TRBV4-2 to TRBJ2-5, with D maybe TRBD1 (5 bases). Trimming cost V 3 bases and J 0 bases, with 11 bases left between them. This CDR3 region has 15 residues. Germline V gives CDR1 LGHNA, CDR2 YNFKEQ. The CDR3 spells CASSQTATYQETQYF. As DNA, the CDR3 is TGTGCCAGCAGCCAGACAGCGACCTACCAAGAGACCCAGTACTTC.

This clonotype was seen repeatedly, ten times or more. CDR3 sequence reads: CASSLLAGGRETQYF. In nucleotides, the CDR3 is TGTGCCAGCAGTTTACTAGCGGGGGGGCGGGAGACCCAGTACTTC. The chain employs TRBV27 and TRBJ2-5, with 12 bases that match TRBD2. In germline, CDR1 is MNHEY, CDR2 SMNVEV (reference sequence). J lost 5 bases, V lost 2 bases, and 3 bases had no gene match. CDR3 length: 15 amino acids.

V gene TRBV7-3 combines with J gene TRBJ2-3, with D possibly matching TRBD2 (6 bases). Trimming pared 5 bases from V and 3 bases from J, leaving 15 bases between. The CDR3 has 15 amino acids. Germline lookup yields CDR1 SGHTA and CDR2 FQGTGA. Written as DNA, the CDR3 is TGTGCCAGCAGCCAGACTGGGGGGTTTACAGATACGCAGTATTTT. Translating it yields CASSQTGGFTDTQYF.

This CDR3 reads CASSQDSSASGSRNEQFF. Here the CDR3 DNA reads TGCGCCAGCAGCCAAGATTCGTCGGCTAGCGGGAGTCGTAATGAGCAGTTCTTC. The chain carries TRBV4-3 and TRBJ2-1; 10 bases agree with TRBD2. J was trimmed by 7 bases and V by 0 bases; bases with no gene match: 12. CDR1 LGHNA and CDR2 YSLEER come from the germline V gene. The CDR3 is 18 residues long.

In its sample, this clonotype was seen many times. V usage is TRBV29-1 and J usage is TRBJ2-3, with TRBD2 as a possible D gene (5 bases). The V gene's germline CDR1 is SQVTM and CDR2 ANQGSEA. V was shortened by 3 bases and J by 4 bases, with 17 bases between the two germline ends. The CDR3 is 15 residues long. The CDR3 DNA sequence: TGCAGCGTTGATTTCGTGTCTTGGGGAGCAGATACGCAGTATTTT. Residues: CSVDFVSWGADTQYF.

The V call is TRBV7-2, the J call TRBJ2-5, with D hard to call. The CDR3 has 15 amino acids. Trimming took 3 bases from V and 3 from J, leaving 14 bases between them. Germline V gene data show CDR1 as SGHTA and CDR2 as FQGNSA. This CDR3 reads CASSFDVFGEETQYF. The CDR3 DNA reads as TGTGCCAGCAGCTTCGACGTGTTCGGAGAAGAGACCCAGTACTTC. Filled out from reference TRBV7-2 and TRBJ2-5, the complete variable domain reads GAGVSQSPSNKVTEKGKDVELRCDPISGHTALYWYRQSLGQGLEFLIYFQGNSAPDKSGLPSDRFSAERTGGSVSTLTIQRTQQEDSAVYLCASSFDVFGEETQYFGPGTRLLVL.